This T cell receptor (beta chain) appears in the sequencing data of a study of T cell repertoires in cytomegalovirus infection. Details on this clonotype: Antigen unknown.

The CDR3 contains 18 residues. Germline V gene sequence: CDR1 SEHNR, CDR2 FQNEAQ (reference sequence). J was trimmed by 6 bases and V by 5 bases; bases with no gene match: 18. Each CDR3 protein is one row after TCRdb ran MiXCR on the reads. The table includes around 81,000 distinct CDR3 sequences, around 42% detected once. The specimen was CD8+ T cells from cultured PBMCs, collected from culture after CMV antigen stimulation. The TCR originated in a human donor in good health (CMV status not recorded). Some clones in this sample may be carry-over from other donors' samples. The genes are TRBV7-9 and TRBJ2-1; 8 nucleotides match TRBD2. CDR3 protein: CASSQPPTAGGPTNEQFF. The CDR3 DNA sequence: TGTGCCAGCAGCCAGCCCCCTACCGCGGGGGGCCCTACCAATGAGCAGTTCTTC.